Listed below are T cell receptor beta chains from one sample, sequenced in a study of beta chain features in type 1 diabetes. The data were produced by immunoSEQ multiplex PCR, yet TCRdb's version contains in-frame clones alone and is incomplete. The table includes about 230,000 clones, 9.6% detected once. The specimen was naive CD4+ T cells from blood. These receptor sequences come from a woman aged 18-35 years in good health. Each CDR3 is given without its conserved first and last residue. The D gene is left open where the match is weak.

V: TRBV7-9; D: NA; CDR3: ASSSLEDGYT
V: TRBV7-2; D: NA; CDR3: ASSQAAEPYNEQF
V: TRBV7-2; D: TRBD2; CDR3: ASSYPGLAGVGTGELF
V: TRBV7-9; D: TRBD1; CDR3: ASSLALQGAYTGELF
V: TRBV5-1; D: NA; CDR3: ASSRHRGNSNQPQH
V: TRBV5-1; D: TRBD1; CDR3: ASSYGDRGEEQY
V: TRBV18; D: NA; CDR3: ASSGAGAPYEQY
V: TRBV5-1; D: TRBD1; CDR3: ASSTGQGRDQPQH
V: TRBV2; D: NA; CDR3: ASTRETYEQY
V: TRBV30; D: TRBD2; CDR3: AWSLSGSIAKNIQY
V: TRBV7-8; D: NA; CDR3: ASSLGVQGHTEAF
V: TRBV7-2; D: NA; CDR3: ASSLARSLDTQY
V: TRBV9; D: NA; CDR3: ASSVAGLTNYGYT
V: TRBV6-6; D: NA; CDR3: ASTPTNTGELF
V: TRBV18; D: TRBD1; CDR3: ASSHRDREFEGPNTEAF
V: TRBV30; D: TRBD1; CDR3: AWSISGTGSPGNTIY